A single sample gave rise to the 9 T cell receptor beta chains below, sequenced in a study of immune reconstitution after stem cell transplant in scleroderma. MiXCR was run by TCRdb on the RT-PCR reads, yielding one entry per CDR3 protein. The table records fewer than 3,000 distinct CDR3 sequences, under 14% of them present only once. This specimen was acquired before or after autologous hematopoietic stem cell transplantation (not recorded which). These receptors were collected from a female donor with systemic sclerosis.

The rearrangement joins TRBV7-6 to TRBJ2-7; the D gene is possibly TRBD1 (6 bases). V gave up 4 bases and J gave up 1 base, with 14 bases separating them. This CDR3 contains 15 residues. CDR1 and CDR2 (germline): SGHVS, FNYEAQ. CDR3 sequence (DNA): TGTGCCAGCAGCTCCTCCCCGACAGGTTCCTACGAGCAGTACTTC. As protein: CASSSSPTGSYEQYF.

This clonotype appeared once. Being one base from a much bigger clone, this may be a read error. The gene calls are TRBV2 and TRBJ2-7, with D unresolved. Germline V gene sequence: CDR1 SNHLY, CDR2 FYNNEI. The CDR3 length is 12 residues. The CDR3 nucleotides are TGTGCCAGCGGTGAACCAATCTACGAGCAGTACTTC. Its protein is CASGEPIYEQYF.

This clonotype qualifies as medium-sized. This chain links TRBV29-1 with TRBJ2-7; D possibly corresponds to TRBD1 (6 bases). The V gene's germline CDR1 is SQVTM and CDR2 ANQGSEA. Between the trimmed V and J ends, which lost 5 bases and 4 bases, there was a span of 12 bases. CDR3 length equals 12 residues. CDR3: CSVRTAGYEQYF. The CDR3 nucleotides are TGCAGCGTTCGGACAGCCGGGTACGAGCAGTACTTC.

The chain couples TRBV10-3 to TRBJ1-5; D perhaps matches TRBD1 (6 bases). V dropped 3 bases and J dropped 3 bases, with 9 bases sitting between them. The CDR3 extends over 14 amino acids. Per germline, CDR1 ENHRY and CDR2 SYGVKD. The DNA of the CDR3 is TGTGCCATCAGTGACAGGGGAGACAATCAGCCCCAGCATTTT. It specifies CAISDRGDNQPQHF.

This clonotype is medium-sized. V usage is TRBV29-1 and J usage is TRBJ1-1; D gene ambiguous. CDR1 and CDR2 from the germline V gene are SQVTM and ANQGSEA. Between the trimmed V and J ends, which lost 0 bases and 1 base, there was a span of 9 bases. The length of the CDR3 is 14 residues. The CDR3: CSVEERRRNTEAFF. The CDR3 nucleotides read TGCAGCGTTGAAGAAAGGCGCAGGAACACTGAAGCTTTCTTT.

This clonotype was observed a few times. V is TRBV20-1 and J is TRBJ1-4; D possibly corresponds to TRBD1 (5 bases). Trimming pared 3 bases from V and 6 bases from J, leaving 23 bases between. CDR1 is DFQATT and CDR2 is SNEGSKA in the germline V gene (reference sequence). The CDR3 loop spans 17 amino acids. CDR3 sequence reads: CSARAHTGTVGYEKLFF. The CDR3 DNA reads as TGCAGTGCTAGGGCCCACACCGGGACCGTGGGTTATGAAAAACTGTTTTTT.

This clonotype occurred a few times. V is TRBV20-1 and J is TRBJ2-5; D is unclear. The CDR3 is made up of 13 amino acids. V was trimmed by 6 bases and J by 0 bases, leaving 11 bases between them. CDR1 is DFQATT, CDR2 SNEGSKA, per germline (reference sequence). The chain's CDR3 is CSAHATYQETQYF. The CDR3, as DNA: TGCAGTGCACATGCTACGTACCAAGAGACCCAGTACTTC.

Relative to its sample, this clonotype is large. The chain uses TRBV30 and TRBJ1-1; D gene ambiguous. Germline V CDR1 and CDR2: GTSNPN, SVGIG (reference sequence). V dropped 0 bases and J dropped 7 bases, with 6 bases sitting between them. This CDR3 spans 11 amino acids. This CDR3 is CAWSVYGEAFF. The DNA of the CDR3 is TGTGCCTGGAGTGTTTATGGTGAAGCTTTCTTT.

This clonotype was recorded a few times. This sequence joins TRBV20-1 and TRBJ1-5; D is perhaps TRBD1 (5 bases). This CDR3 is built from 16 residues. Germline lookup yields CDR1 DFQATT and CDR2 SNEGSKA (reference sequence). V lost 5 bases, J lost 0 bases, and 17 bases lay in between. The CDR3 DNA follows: TGCAGTGCTCAGAAAACGACAGACTATAGCAATCAGCCCCAGCATTTT. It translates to CSAQKTTDYSNQPQHF.